One sample yielded the 20 T cell receptor beta chains listed below, sequenced in a study of regulatory and conventional T cells in RAG deficiency. Sequencing was performed with immunoSEQ multiplex PCR; in TCRdb, only in-frame clones are kept and a portion is missing. The sample lists 6,000 to 7,500 clones; around 82% were seen once. These sequences were also reported in another study, on regulatory T cells. Per that study: The primer mix had 52 TRBV and 13 TRBJ primers.

The sequencing input was CD8+ T cells sorted from blood. The receptors derive from a human donor in good health.

This clone was found a few times. This chain links TRBV2 with TRBJ2-7; 8 bases agree with TRBD2. V trimming: 4 bases; J trimming: 2 bases; junction bases outside the gene matches: 4. Per the germline V gene, CDR1 is SNHLY and CDR2 is FYNNEI. This CDR3 comprises 14 residues. CDR3 in DNA: TGTGCCAGCAGTGCAACTAGCGGAACCTACGAGCAGTACTTC. Residues: CASSATSGTYEQYF.

This sequence joins TRBV27 and TRBJ2-3; D possibly matches TRBD1 or TRBD2 (6 bases each). Germline CDR1 reads MNHEY; CDR2 reads SMNVEV (reference sequence). The CDR3 has 16 residues. V lost 2 bases to trimming and J lost 0 bases, with 12 bases between them. CDR3 nucleotide sequence: TGTGCCAGCAGTTTAACCGGGGGCGTCAGCACAGATACGCAGTATTTT. Its translation: CASSLTGGVSTDTQYF.

This chain joins TRBV4-1 and TRBJ1-5, with a tentative D call TRBD1 (5 bases). Germline V CDR1 and CDR2: MGHRA, YSYEKL. There are 15 residues in the CDR3. Between the trimmed V and J ends, which lost 1 base and 4 bases, there was a span of 11 bases. This chain's CDR3 is CASSQVFRENQPQHF. CDR3 bases: TGCGCCAGCAGCCAAGTTTTCAGGGAAAATCAGCCCCAGCATTTT.

The count of this clone is one. The genes are TRBV11-1 and TRBJ2-5; TRBD1 agrees at 11 bases. V dropped 5 bases and J dropped 1; count of bases not matched to a gene: 6. This CDR3 is built from 16 residues. Germline lookup yields CDR1 SGHAT and CDR2 FQDESV (reference sequence). Here the CDR3 DNA reads TGTGCCAGCAGCCAGGGGACAGGGGGTGGCCAAGAGACCCAGTACTTC. Amino acid sequence: CASSQGTGGGQETQYF.

The rearrangement joins TRBV9 to TRBJ2-3, with 14 bases identical to TRBD2. CDR3 length: 18 amino acids. Germline V gene data show CDR1 as SGDLS and CDR2 as YYNGEE. Trimming removed 4 bases from V and 2 bases from J; junction bases left unmatched: 9. For the CDR3, the DNA is TGTGCCAGCAGCTTAGTAGGGACTAGCGGGGGATTCACAGATACGCAGTATTTT. Protein product: CASSLVGTSGGFTDTQYF. Together with reference TRBV9 and TRBJ2-3, the CDR3 gives the full variable domain: DSGVTQTPKHLITATGQRVTLRCSPRSGDLSVYWYQQSLDQGLQFLIQYYNGEERAKGNILERFSAQQFPDLHSELNLSSLELGDSALYFCASSLVGTSGGFTDTQYFGPGTRLTVL.

This chain's CDR3 is CASSQGVSTEAFF. CDR3 in DNA: TGCGCCAGCAGCCAAGGGGTTAGCACTGAAGCTTTCTTT. The chain joins TRBV4-1 to TRBJ1-1; D remains ambiguous. Looked up from germline, CDR1 is MGHRA and CDR2 is YSYEKL. CDR3 size: 13 residues. V was shortened by 1 base and J by 4 bases, with 7 bases between the two germline ends.

The chain carries TRBV13 and TRBJ2-7; the D call may be TRBD1 or TRBD2 (6 bases each). The CDR3 consists of 15 residues. V was trimmed by 1 base and J by 2 bases, leaving 12 bases between them. CDR1 and CDR2 from the germline V gene are PRHDT and FYEKMQ (reference sequence). The chain's CDR3 is CASSLEGGVPYEQYF. CDR3 bases: TGTGCCAGCAGCTTAGAGGGGGGCGTCCCCTACGAGCAGTACTTC.

The V gene is TRBV6-6, the J gene TRBJ2-7, with D possibly being TRBD1 (5 bases). This CDR3 has 16 residues. Germline lookup yields CDR1 MNHNY and CDR2 SVGAGI (reference sequence). V lost 2 bases to trimming and J lost 2 bases, with 16 bases between them. The chain's CDR3 is CASSYPPVGVAYEQYF. CDR3 coding DNA: TGTGCCAGCAGTTACCCGCCGGTAGGGGTTGCCTACGAGCAGTACTTC.

The V gene is TRBV30, the J gene TRBJ2-5; no clear D. The CDR3 runs to 11 residues. V gave up 2 bases and J gave up 7 bases, with 8 bases separating them. Germline values: CDR1 GTSNPN, CDR2 SVGIG (reference sequence). The CDR3 coding sequence is TGTGCCTGGAGTTCCGATGGGACCCAGTACTTC. The encoded protein is CAWSSDGTQYF.

The gene calls are TRBV5-6 and TRBJ1-5; D is undetermined. V was trimmed by 2 bases and J by 0 bases, leaving 12 bases between them. Germline V gene data show CDR1 as SGHDT and CDR2 as YYEEEE. The CDR3 extends over 16 amino acids. Here the CDR3 reads CASSFWALYSNQPQHF. The CDR3 nucleotides are TGTGCCAGCAGCTTTTGGGCCCTTTATAGCAATCAGCCCCAGCATTTT.

V and J are TRBV4-1 and TRBJ2-2, with 9 bases aligning to TRBD1. J gave up 0 bases and V 2 bases, and 4 bases lay outside the gene matches. The germline CDR1 and CDR2 sequences are MGHRA and YSYEKL. The CDR3 totals 17 residues. The CDR3 loop reads CASSQPGQGSNTGELFF. As DNA, the CDR3 is TGCGCCAGCAGCCAACCGGGACAGGGATCGAACACCGGGGAGCTGTTTTTT.

This sequence joins TRBV7-6 and TRBJ1-4; D is uncertain. V was trimmed by 4 bases and J by 5 bases, leaving 14 bases between them. Per germline, CDR1 SGHVS and CDR2 FNYEAQ. The CDR3 has 15 residues. CDR3 sequence reads: CASSSSKALNEKLFF. CDR3 nucleotide sequence: TGTGCCAGCAGCTCATCTAAGGCCCTAAATGAAAAACTGTTTTTT.

CDR3 nucleotides: TGCGCCAGCAGCTTGGGCCTTCCGGGACAAGAAGCTTTCTTT. Amino acid sequence: CASSLGLPGQEAFF. This rearrangement joins TRBV5-1 to TRBJ1-1; D perhaps matches TRBD1 (6 bases). Germline V CDR1 and CDR2: SGHRS, YFSETQ. This CDR3 is 14 amino acids long. V was pared by 0 bases and J by 8 bases, with 14 bases between.

The V call is TRBV7-3, the J call TRBJ2-1; D not resolved. Germline loops: CDR1 SGHTA, CDR2 FQGTGA. V shed 5 bases and J shed 5 bases, with 10 bases lying between them. The CDR3 sequence is 13 residues long. CDR3 sequence (DNA): TGTGCCAGCAGCCATGCTAGGAACAATGAGCAGTTCTTC. It specifies CASSHARNNEQFF.

This clone has a single count. The CDR3: CASSSPDRPGEAFF. CDR3 DNA: TGTGCCAGCAGCTCCCCGGACAGGCCCGGTGAGGCTTTCTTT. V and J are TRBV7-3 and TRBJ1-1, with TRBD1 matching over 7 bases. J lost 11 bases, V lost 4 bases, and 13 bases had no gene match. The CDR3 sequence is 14 residues long. Germline loops: CDR1 SGHTA, CDR2 FQGTGA.

The V gene is TRBV6-5, the J gene TRBJ1-3, with TRBD1 as a possible D gene (6 bases). In germline, CDR1 is MNHEY, CDR2 SVGAGI. Deletions cut 3 bases from V and 1 base from J, with 10 bases between. The CDR3 is 15 amino acids. CDR3 nucleotide sequence: TGTGCCAGCAGTTATACGGGGGCGTCTGGAAACACCATATATTTT. The encoded protein is CASSYTGASGNTIYF.

The V call is TRBV12-5, the J call TRBJ2-1; no firm D call. Germline V gives CDR1 LGHNT, CDR2 FRNRAP. The V and J ends lost 4 bases and 4 bases respectively, with 11 bases between them. The CDR3 runs to 14 residues. CDR3: CASGSVDGYNEQFF. CDR3 DNA: TGTGCTAGTGGTTCGGTGGACGGGTACAATGAGCAGTTCTTC.

The gene calls are TRBV4-1 and TRBJ2-7; TRBD1 matches 7 bases. This CDR3 region has 15 residues. Per germline, CDR1 MGHRA and CDR2 YSYEKL. The V segment lost 4 bases and the J segment 2 bases; nucleotides outside the gene matches: 8. CDR3 DNA sequence: TGCGCCAGCAGCCCAAACGGACAGGCCGCCTACGAGCAGTACTTC. It yields the protein CASSPNGQAAYEQYF.

The chain joins TRBV19 to TRBJ1-5; D call uncertain. Germline V gene sequence: CDR1 LNHDA, CDR2 SQIVND (reference sequence). V was shortened by 1 base and J by 0 bases, with 10 bases between the two germline ends. This CDR3 is 16 amino acids long. The CDR3 is CASSIVQINSNQPQHF. CDR3 nucleotides: TGTGCCAGTAGTATAGTACAGATTAATAGCAATCAGCCCCAGCATTTT.

The chain employs TRBV27 and TRBJ1-6, with D perhaps TRBD1 (6 bases). The CDR3 is 14 amino acids. Germline CDR1 reads MNHEY; CDR2 reads SMNVEV (reference sequence). With 5 bases removed from V and 8 bases from J, the gap between germline ends came to 13 bases. For the CDR3, the DNA is TGTGCCAGCAGTCGAACAGGGATGGATTCACCCCTCCACTTT. This codes for CASSRTGMDSPLHF.